This T cell receptor beta chain is drawn from a study of long-term antiretroviral therapy in people with HIV. The germline CDR1 and CDR2 sequences are SGHDT and YYEEEE. V shed 1 base, J shed 4 bases, and the junction held 8 bases outside the gene matches. CDR3 length equals 18 residues. Survey-level resolution applied to immunoSEQ assay v3.0. Data came from immunoSEQ multiplex PCR; TCRdb stores just in-frame clones and leaves some out. The sample lists about 21,000 clones, approximately 82% occurring once. The specimen comprised unsorted PBMCs, sampled 0.2 years after starting antiretroviral therapy. This chain connects TRBV5-6 to TRBJ2-2; TRBD1 aligns across 12 bases. The TCR was taken from a woman aged 25 to 39 with HIV. The CDR3 reads CASSLPGTGGLSTGELFF. CDR3 nucleotides: TGTGCCAGCAGCTTGCCCGGGACAGGGGGCCTCAGCACCGGGGAGCTGTTTTTT. The whole variable domain, remainder taken from reference TRBV5-6 and TRBJ2-2, is DAGVTQSPTHLIKTRGQQVTLRCSPKSGHDTVSWYQQALGQGPQFIFQYYEEEERQRGNFPDRFSGHQFPNYSSELNVNALLLGDSALYLCASSLPGTGGLSTGELFFGEGSRLTVL.